The rows below give T cell receptor beta chains drawn from one sample of a study of human thymus T cells. Using immunoSEQ multiplex PCR, the repertoire was profiled, and TCRdb retains in-frame clones only, with some absent. The sample lists some 130,000 clones, more than 90% occurring once. Material for sequencing was thymus tissue. The receptors here all came from a boy younger than two with a congenital heart defect but otherwise immunologically healthy. Both conserved end residues are part of each CDR3. The D gene is left open where the match is weak. A clone size is listed for some rows: how often the clone was seen (once, few, many), or a class if it is expanded.

NA	TRBJ2-7	NA	TRBV12-2	TGTGCAAGTCGCGAAGCCCCCACCCGGGACAGCTCCTACGAGCAGTACTTC	CASREAPTRDSSYEQYF
NA	TRBJ2-3	NA	TRBV29-1	TGCAGCGTACCCGAGATAGCAAGAGATACGCAGTATTTT	CSVPEIARDTQYF
TRBD2	TRBJ2-3	once	TRBV10-3	TGTGCCATCAGTATAGGACTAGCGGGGGATACGCAGTATTTT	CAISIGLAGDTQYF
TRBD1	TRBJ1-6	NA	TRBV5-5	TGTGCCAGCAGCTGCCGGGACAGGGCCCTCTATAATTCACCCCTCCACTTT	CASSCRDRALYNSPLHF
TRBD1	TRBJ2-2	NA	TRBV12-5	TGTGCTAGTGCTCTTCTCAGGGGGTGGACCGGGGAGCTGTTTTTT	CASALLRGWTGELFF
NA	TRBJ2-7	NA	TRBV5-6	TGTGCCAGCAGCCTCGGCCCCGGGGACTCCTACGAGCAGTACTTC	CASSLGPGDSYEQYF
TRBD1	TRBJ1-3	NA	TRBV7-9	TGTGCCAGCAGGAGGGGGCTTGGAAACACCATATATTTT	CASRRGLGNTIYF
NA	TRBJ2-5	NA	TRBV28	TGTGCCAGTACCTCCGGGGTGGCGAAGACCCAGTACTTC	CASTSGVAKTQYF
TRBD1	TRBJ1-2	NA	TRBV11-3	TGTGCCAGCAGCCTAGGGACAGGGGGAAGTGATGGCTACACCTTC	CASSLGTGGSDGYTF
TRBD1	TRBJ2-7	NA	TRBV10-2	TGCGCCAGCAGACCCACCGGGACAGGGTACGAGCAGTACTTC	CASRPTGTGYEQYF
TRBD1	TRBJ1-1	once	TRBV5-1	TGCGCCAGCAGCTGGGGGACAGGGAAAGGTAAAATGAACACTGAAGCTTTCTTT	CASSWGTGKGKMNTEAFF